A selection of T cell receptor beta chains follows, all from one sample in a study of blood T cells in healthy people across ages. Via MiXCR, TCRdb re-called the 5' RACE reads, giving one row per CDR3 protein. The sample contains 450,000 to 700,000 distinct CDR3 sequences, 25% to 30% of which appear only once. The sequencing input was blood. The receptor source for this set is a woman in her 70s in good health. Both conserved end residues are part of each CDR3. A D gene is named only where the DNA matches it firmly. Not every row has a clone size; where given, it reads once, few, many or a size class.

. | . | TRBJ1-1 | TRBV6-6 | CASGLMGGTEAFF | TGTGCCAGCGGACTTATGGGGGGGACTGAAGCTTTCTTT
. | . | TRBJ2-1 | TRBV7-2 | CASSFNHGDEQFF | TGTGCCAGCAGCTTTAATCATGGAGATGAGCAGTTCTTC
TRBD1 | many | TRBJ1-2 | TRBV12-3/TRBV12-4 | CASSPSDRGGGYTF | TGTGCCAGCAGCCCGTCGGACAGGGGAGGTGGCTACACCTTC
. | . | TRBJ1-1 | TRBV7-2 | CASTSFSGGGAFF | TGTGCCAGCACCTCTTTTAGCGGGGGAGGAGCTTTCTTT
TRBD2 | . | TRBJ2-5 | TRBV12-3/TRBV12-4 | CASSRAGNQETQYF | TGTGCCAGCAGTCGAGCGGGGAACCAAGAGACCCAGTACTTC
. | . | TRBJ2-3 | TRBV27 | CASRTFAVSTDTQYF | TGTGCCAGCAGGACGTTTGCTGTCTCAACAGATACGCAGTATTTT
. | . | TRBJ2-1 | TRBV29-1 | CSVDPLQSRSYNEQFF | TGCAGCGTTGACCCTCTGCAGAGCCGCTCCTACAATGAGCAGTTCTTC
. | few | TRBJ1-3 | TRBV25-1 | CASSEGSSGNTIYF | TGTGCCAGCAGTGAGGGGAGCTCTGGAAACACCATATATTTT
. | . | TRBJ2-7 | TRBV4-3 | CASSQFRGYEQYF | TGCGCCAGCAGCCAATTTAGGGGCTACGAGCAGTACTTC
. | few | TRBJ1-2 | TRBV7-9 | CASSLRSEDGYTF | TGTGCCAGCAGCTTGAGGTCAGAGGATGGCTACACCTTC
TRBD1 | . | TRBJ1-4 | TRBV4-3 | CASSRTGGATNEKLFF | TGCGCCAGCAGCCGGACAGGGGGGGCAACTAATGAAAAACTGTTTTTT
. | few | TRBJ1-4 | TRBV24-1 | CATSDLPRAGDNEKLSF | TGTGCCACCAGTGATTTGCCTCGGGCAGGGGATAATGAAAAACTGTCTTTT
TRBD1 | . | TRBJ1-2 | TRBV29-1 | CSVEDPGQGDGYTF | TGCAGCGTTGAAGATCCCGGACAGGGCGATGGCTACACCTTC
TRBD2 | . | TRBJ2-3 | TRBV4-3 | CASSQEASGQAGTQYF | TGCGCCAGCAGCCAAGAGGCTAGCGGCCAGGCAGGAACGCAGTATTTT
. | . | TRBJ2-1 | TRBV5-1 | CASSHGATGNEQFF | TGCGCCAGCAGCCACGGTGCGACTGGGAATGAGCAGTTCTTC
TRBD1 | . | TRBJ2-2 | TRBV6-5 | CASRPGQGATGELFF | TGTGCCAGCAGGCCGGGACAGGGGGCTACCGGGGAGCTGTTTTTT
. | few | TRBJ1-1 | TRBV7-9 | CASSLGIMGTEAFF | TGTGCCAGCAGCTTAGGTATCATGGGCACTGAAGCTTTCTTT
TRBD2 | . | TRBJ2-7 | TRBV10-3 | CAIGEVAGGGDEQYF | TGTGCCATCGGTGAAGTAGCGGGGGGCGGCGACGAGCAGTACTTC
. | . | TRBJ1-2 | TRBV3-1 | CASSPSSGDQNYDYTF | TGTGCCAGCAGCCCTTCCTCCGGTGACCAAAACTATGACTACACCTTC
. | few | TRBJ2-7 | TRBV20-1 | CSAREQKNEQYF | TGCAGTGCTAGAGAACAGAAAAACGAGCAGTACTTC
. | . | TRBJ2-5 | TRBV2 | CASSENDETQYF | TGTGCCAGCAGTGAAAATGACGAGACCCAGTACTTC
. | . | TRBJ2-5 | TRBV12-3/TRBV12-4 | CASTPGHQSETQYF | TGTGCCAGCACCCCGGGACACCAGTCGGAGACCCAGTACTTC
. | few | TRBJ2-7 | TRBV6-5 | CASSGGTYEQYF | TGTGCCAGCAGCGGGGGTACCTACGAACAGTACTTC
TRBD1 | few | TRBJ2-3 | TRBV20-1 | CSARRTGRTDTQYF | TGCAGTGCCCGGCGGACAGGGAGAACAGATACGCAGTATTTT
. | . | TRBJ2-6 | TRBV7-2 | CASSFRGSSSGANVLTF | TGTGCCAGCAGCTTCAGGGGTTCTAGCTCTGGGGCCAACGTCCTGACTTTC
. | few | TRBJ2-7 | TRBV14 | CASSQWLGALAGRTEQYF | TGTGCCAGCAGCCAGTGGTTGGGAGCGCTGGCAGGACGAACCGAGCAGTACTTC
. | . | TRBJ2-3 | TRBV20-1 | CSAMKSPGTDTQYF | TGCAGTGCCATGAAGTCTCCGGGCACGGATACGCAGTATTTT
TRBD1 | . | TRBJ2-2 | TRBV7-2 | CASSTRQGTGELFF | TGTGCCAGCAGCACCCGACAGGGTACCGGGGAGCTGTTTTTT
TRBD2 | few | TRBJ2-1 | TRBV20-1 | CSARTSGGPVLEQFF | TGCAGTGCTCGTACTAGCGGGGGGCCCGTCCTTGAGCAGTTCTTC
TRBD1 | many | TRBJ2-2 | TRBV29-1 | CSVGQGASTGELFF | TGCAGCGTTGGACAGGGGGCTTCCACCGGGGAGCTGTTTTTT
. | . | TRBJ2-4 | TRBV10-3 | CAISDLAKNIQYF | TGTGCCATCAGTGATTTAGCCAAAAACATTCAGTACTTC
TRBD2 | few | TRBJ2-5 | TRBV5-1 | CASSRDLSGGSQETQYF | TGCGCCAGCAGCAGAGATCTTAGCGGGGGGTCGCAAGAGACCCAGTACTTC
TRBD2 | . | TRBJ2-2 | TRBV4-1 | CASSRGAGGDGELFF | TGCGCCAGCAGCCGAGGGGCGGGGGGAGACGGGGAGCTGTTTTTT
. | . | TRBJ2-6 | TRBV7-2 | CASSLMAVSPPGANVLTF | TGTGCCAGCAGCTTAATGGCGGTCTCGCCCCCTGGGGCCAACGTCCTGACTTTC
. | few | TRBJ2-1 | TRBV6-1 | CASRSGADGRYEQFF | TGTGCCAGCAGATCGGGGGCCGACGGACGGTATGAGCAGTTCTTC
. | . | TRBJ1-4 | TRBV3-1 | CASSHWGATNEKLFF | TGTGCCAGCAGCCACTGGGGGGCAACTAATGAAAAACTGTTTTTT
TRBD1 | few | TRBJ1-5 | TRBV6-5 | CASRRTGYSNQPQHF | TGTGCCAGCAGGAGGACAGGGTATAGCAATCAGCCCCAGCATTTT
. | . | TRBJ1-5 | TRBV20-1 | CSAGRESNQPQHF | TGCAGTGCGGGGAGGGAGAGCAATCAGCCCCAGCATTTT
. | . | TRBJ2-1 | TRBV20-1 | CSARKRQDNEQFF | TGCAGTGCTAGAAAACGACAGGACAATGAGCAGTTCTTC
. | . | TRBJ2-6 | TRBV5-1 | CASSLDAGTSGANVLTF | TGCGCCAGCAGCTTGGACGCGGGAACCTCTGGGGCCAACGTCCTGACTTTC
TRBD2 | . | TRBJ2-1 | TRBV14 | CASSQTRLAGYNEQFF | TGTGCCAGCAGCCAGACCCGACTAGCGGGGTACAATGAGCAGTTCTTC
. | . | TRBJ1-1 | TRBV2 | CASSPPRAMNTEAFF | TGTGCCAGCAGCCCACCTCGGGCGATGAACACTGAAGCTTTCTTT
TRBD2 | few | TRBJ2-7 | TRBV3-1 | CASSQLGAGVHEQYF | TGTGCCAGCAGCCAACTCGGAGCGGGAGTCCACGAGCAGTACTTC
. | . | TRBJ1-1 | TRBV19 | CASSITGGGTEAFF | TGTGCCAGTAGTATAACCGGGGGCGGAACTGAAGCTTTCTTT
. | . | TRBJ2-5 | TRBV29-1 | CSVEENWGETQYF | TGCAGCGTTGAAGAGAATTGGGGAGAGACCCAGTACTTC